A selection of T cell receptor beta chains follows, all from one sample in a study of response to subunit inactivated influenza vaccine. Each CDR3 protein is one row after TCRdb ran MiXCR on the RT-PCR reads. Of some 640,000 distinct CDR3 sequences listed, 11% to 15% are singletons. The sample in question was PBMCs from blood, obtained less than 15 days before vaccination. The receptor source for this set is a man aged 45-65 years who received an inactivated influenza vaccine. Both conserved end residues are part of each CDR3.

cdr3_aa: CASTLALEAFF
j_call: TRBJ1-1
v_call: TRBV11-2

cdr3_aa: CASSPLGRVNQETQYF
j_call: TRBJ2-5
v_call: TRBV5-1

cdr3_aa: CASRTGGAKTQYF
j_call: TRBJ2-5
v_call: TRBV6-1

cdr3_aa: CASSLGVGSEASSTDTQYF
j_call: TRBJ2-3
v_call: TRBV11-2

cdr3_aa: CSAATGLAETQYF
j_call: TRBJ2-5
v_call: TRBV29-1

cdr3_aa: CSVQENSNQPQHF
j_call: TRBJ1-5
v_call: TRBV29-1

cdr3_aa: CSARDSRLAGQTQYF
j_call: TRBJ2-5
v_call: TRBV20-1

cdr3_aa: CASSQGRGNTEAFF
j_call: TRBJ1-1
v_call: TRBV27

cdr3_aa: CASSIGQGSSYEQYF
j_call: TRBJ2-7
v_call: TRBV28

cdr3_aa: CASSFSTSGNGGYEQYF
j_call: TRBJ2-7
v_call: TRBV7-2

cdr3_aa: CASSFGTGHGYTF
j_call: TRBJ1-2
v_call: TRBV5-1

cdr3_aa: CASSLGGWARSSGYTF
j_call: TRBJ1-2
v_call: TRBV16

cdr3_aa: CSARVGQGRGGNQPQHF
j_call: TRBJ1-5
v_call: TRBV20-1

cdr3_aa: CASSQGTSGGTDTQYF
j_call: TRBJ2-3
v_call: TRBV4-3

cdr3_aa: CASRRQGRIQETQYF
j_call: TRBJ2-5
v_call: TRBV6-2/TRBV6-3

cdr3_aa: CASSNKGRTAYEQYF
j_call: TRBJ2-7
v_call: TRBV5-4

cdr3_aa: CATSRDLARGSDTQYF
j_call: TRBJ2-3
v_call: TRBV15

cdr3_aa: CASSYLGGPNTGELFF
j_call: TRBJ2-2
v_call: TRBV6-5

cdr3_aa: CASSWTQEHQPQHF
j_call: TRBJ1-5
v_call: TRBV6-2/TRBV6-3

cdr3_aa: CASCAGGLNEQFF
j_call: TRBJ2-1
v_call: TRBV3-1

cdr3_aa: CASSLAQLYEQYF
j_call: TRBJ2-7
v_call: TRBV28

cdr3_aa: CASSAAGLAGWSSYNEQFF
j_call: TRBJ2-1
v_call: TRBV2

cdr3_aa: CASSLWGRTITTGELFF
j_call: TRBJ2-2
v_call: TRBV28

cdr3_aa: CASSLAGGPANEQYF
j_call: TRBJ2-7
v_call: TRBV5-1

cdr3_aa: CAISSGTGSHEQYF
j_call: TRBJ2-7
v_call: TRBV10-3

cdr3_aa: CASSTGLAGPEQFF
j_call: TRBJ2-1
v_call: TRBV3-1

cdr3_aa: CASSQGWETQYF
j_call: TRBJ2-5
v_call: TRBV3-1

cdr3_aa: CASSSRPSVSTGELFF
j_call: TRBJ2-2
v_call: TRBV5-1

cdr3_aa: CSVELLGVEGDTQYF
j_call: TRBJ2-3
v_call: TRBV29-1

cdr3_aa: CSARDSGVLSHGYTF
j_call: TRBJ1-2
v_call: TRBV20-1

cdr3_aa: CASSITTGREPQHF
j_call: TRBJ1-5
v_call: TRBV12-3/TRBV12-4

cdr3_aa: CASRKDRVGGYEQYF
j_call: TRBJ2-7
v_call: TRBV7-2

cdr3_aa: CASSQTGQFNSPLHF
j_call: TRBJ1-6
v_call: TRBV4-3

cdr3_aa: CASSRDRTVNYSNQPQHF
j_call: TRBJ1-5
v_call: TRBV6-2/TRBV6-3

cdr3_aa: CASSMGWSAFMQYF
j_call: TRBJ2-7
v_call: TRBV27

cdr3_aa: CASSYWGGTGYNEQFF
j_call: TRBJ2-1
v_call: TRBV6-5

cdr3_aa: CASSYGAPTGELFF
j_call: TRBJ2-2
v_call: TRBV6-5

cdr3_aa: CSARDSRASGLYNEQFF
j_call: TRBJ2-1
v_call: TRBV20-1

cdr3_aa: CASSLSTGNTIYF
j_call: TRBJ1-3
v_call: TRBV7-2

cdr3_aa: CASTNTDRAEQYF
j_call: TRBJ2-7
v_call: TRBV12-3/TRBV12-4

cdr3_aa: CASSYQGNATPLHF
j_call: TRBJ1-6
v_call: TRBV6-2/TRBV6-3

cdr3_aa: CASSPRGTGGLNEQFF
j_call: TRBJ2-1
v_call: TRBV7-2

cdr3_aa: CASSFSESHEQYF
j_call: TRBJ2-7
v_call: TRBV5-1

cdr3_aa: CASSPLVGKPGELFF
j_call: TRBJ2-2
v_call: TRBV12-3/TRBV12-4

cdr3_aa: CASSPSRAANNEQFF
j_call: TRBJ2-1
v_call: TRBV11-2

cdr3_aa: CASSLADSSGNTIYF
j_call: TRBJ1-3
v_call: TRBV5-1

cdr3_aa: CASSFGGTPGLGGYTF
j_call: TRBJ1-2
v_call: TRBV28

cdr3_aa: CASSSLGQPNNEQFF
j_call: TRBJ2-1
v_call: TRBV27

cdr3_aa: CASSLSQGGSPLHF
j_call: TRBJ1-6
v_call: TRBV12-3/TRBV12-4

cdr3_aa: CASSPIPGGYEQYF
j_call: TRBJ2-7
v_call: TRBV9

cdr3_aa: CASSANLGETQYF
j_call: TRBJ2-5
v_call: TRBV5-5

cdr3_aa: CSARGSPNSPLHF
j_call: TRBJ1-6
v_call: TRBV20-1

cdr3_aa: CASSLKVFYIPGTGGQETQYF
j_call: TRBJ2-5
v_call: TRBV12-3/TRBV12-4

cdr3_aa: CASSVIRGNTQYF
j_call: TRBJ2-3
v_call: TRBV7-2

cdr3_aa: CASSQVQRVGGYTF
j_call: TRBJ1-2
v_call: TRBV4-3

cdr3_aa: CASSRDSNNQPQHF
j_call: TRBJ1-5
v_call: TRBV7-2

cdr3_aa: CASSPLAPVDRKETQYF
j_call: TRBJ2-5
v_call: TRBV7-8

cdr3_aa: CASSLSRGTEAFF
j_call: TRBJ1-1
v_call: TRBV27

cdr3_aa: CASSYRLAGADTQYF
j_call: TRBJ2-3
v_call: TRBV7-9